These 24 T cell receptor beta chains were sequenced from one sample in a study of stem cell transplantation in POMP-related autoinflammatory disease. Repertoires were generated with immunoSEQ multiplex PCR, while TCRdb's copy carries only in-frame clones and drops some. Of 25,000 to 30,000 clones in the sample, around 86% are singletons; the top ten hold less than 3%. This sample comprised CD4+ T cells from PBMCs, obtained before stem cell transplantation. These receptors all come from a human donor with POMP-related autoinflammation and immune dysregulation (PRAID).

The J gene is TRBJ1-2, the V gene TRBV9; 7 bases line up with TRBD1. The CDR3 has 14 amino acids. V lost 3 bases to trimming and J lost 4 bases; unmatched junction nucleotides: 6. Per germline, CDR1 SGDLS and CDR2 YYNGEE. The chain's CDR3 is CASSGPHRGYGYTF. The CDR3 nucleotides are TGTGCCAGCAGCGGACCTCACAGGGGCTATGGCTACACCTTC.

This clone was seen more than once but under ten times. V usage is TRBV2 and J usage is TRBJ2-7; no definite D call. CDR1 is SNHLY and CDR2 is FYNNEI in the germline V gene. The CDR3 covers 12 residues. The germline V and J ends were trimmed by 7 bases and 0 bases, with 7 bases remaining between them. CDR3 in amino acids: CASIRGSYEQYF. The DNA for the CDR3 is TGTGCCAGCATCCGAGGCTCCTACGAGCAGTACTTC. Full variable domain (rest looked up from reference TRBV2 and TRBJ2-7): EPEVTQTPSHQVTQMGQEVILRCVPISNHLYFYWYRQILGQKVEFLVSFYNNEISEKSEIFDDQFSVERPDGSNFTLKIRSTKLEDSAMYFCASIRGSYEQYFGPGTRLTVT.

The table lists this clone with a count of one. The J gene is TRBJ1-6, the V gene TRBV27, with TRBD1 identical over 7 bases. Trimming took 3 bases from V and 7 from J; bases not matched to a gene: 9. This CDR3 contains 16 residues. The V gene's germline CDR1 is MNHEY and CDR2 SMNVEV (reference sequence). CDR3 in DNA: TGTGCCAGCAGTTTCAAGGGGGGACAGAGAAATTCACCCCTCCACTTT. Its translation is CASSFKGGQRNSPLHF.

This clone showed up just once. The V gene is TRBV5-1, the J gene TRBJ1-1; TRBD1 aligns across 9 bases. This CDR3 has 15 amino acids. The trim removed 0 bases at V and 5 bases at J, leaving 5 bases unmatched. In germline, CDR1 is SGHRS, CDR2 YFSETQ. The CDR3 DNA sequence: TGCGCCAGCAGCTTGGAACAGGGGGCGAAAACTGAAGCTTTCTTT. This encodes CASSLEQGAKTEAFF.

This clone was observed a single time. The CDR3 DNA reads TGTGCCAGCAGCTTCCGATTGGCGGGAGGGTCGGCAGATACGCAGTATTTT. Protein sequence: CASSFRLAGGSADTQYF. V gene TRBV5-6 combines with J gene TRBJ2-3; 9 positions match TRBD2. Trimming removed 2 bases from V and 4 bases from J; junction bases left unmatched: 11. The germline V gene encodes CDR1 SGHDT and CDR2 YYEEEE. CDR3 length equals 17 residues.

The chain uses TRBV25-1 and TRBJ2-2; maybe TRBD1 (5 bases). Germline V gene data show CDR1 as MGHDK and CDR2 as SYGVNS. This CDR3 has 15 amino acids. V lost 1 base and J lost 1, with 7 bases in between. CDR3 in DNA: TGTGCCAGCAGTGAATTCGGACAGAACACCGGGGAGCTGTTTTTT. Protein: CASSEFGQNTGELFF.

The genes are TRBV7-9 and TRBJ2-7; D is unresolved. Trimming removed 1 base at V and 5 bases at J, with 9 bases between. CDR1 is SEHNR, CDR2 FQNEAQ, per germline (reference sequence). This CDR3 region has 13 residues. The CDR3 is CASSLVLGHEQYF. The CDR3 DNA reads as TGTGCCAGCAGCTTAGTGTTAGGCCACGAGCAGTACTTC.

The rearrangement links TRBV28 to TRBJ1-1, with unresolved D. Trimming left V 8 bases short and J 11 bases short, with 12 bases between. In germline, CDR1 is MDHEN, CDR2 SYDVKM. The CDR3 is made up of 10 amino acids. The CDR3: CASQRVVAFF. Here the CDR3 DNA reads TGTGCCAGCCAAAGAGTTGTGGCTTTCTTT.

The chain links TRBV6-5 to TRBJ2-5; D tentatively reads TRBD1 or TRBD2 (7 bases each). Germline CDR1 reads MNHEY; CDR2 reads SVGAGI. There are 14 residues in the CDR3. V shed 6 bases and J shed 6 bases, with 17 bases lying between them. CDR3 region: CASSHFQGGKTQYF. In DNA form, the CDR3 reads TGTGCCAGCAGCCACTTCCAGGGGGGGAAGACCCAGTACTTC.

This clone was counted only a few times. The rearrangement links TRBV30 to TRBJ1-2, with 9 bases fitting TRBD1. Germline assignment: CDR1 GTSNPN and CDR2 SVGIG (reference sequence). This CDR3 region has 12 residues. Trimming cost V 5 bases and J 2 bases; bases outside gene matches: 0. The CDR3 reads CAWGQGNYGYTF. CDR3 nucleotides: TGTGCCTGGGGACAGGGGAACTATGGCTACACCTTC.

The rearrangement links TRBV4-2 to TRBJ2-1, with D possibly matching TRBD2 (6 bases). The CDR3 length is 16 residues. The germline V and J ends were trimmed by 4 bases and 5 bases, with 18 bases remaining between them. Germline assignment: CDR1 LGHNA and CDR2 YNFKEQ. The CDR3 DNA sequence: TGTGCCAGCAGCCCGCACGGGACTCTCAACCACAATGAGCAGTTCTTC. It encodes CASSPHGTLNHNEQFF.

CDR3 coding DNA: TGTGCCAGCTCACCGAAGCTAGCGGGAGGGAATGAGCAGTTCTTC. This encodes CASSPKLAGGNEQFF. The genes are TRBV18 and TRBJ2-1; 12 nucleotides match TRBD2. The CDR3 has 15 amino acids. Germline CDR1 is KGHSH and CDR2 is LQKENI. V shed 3 bases, J shed 7 bases, and the junction held 4 bases outside the gene matches. Based on the CDR3 plus reference TRBV18 and TRBJ2-1, the full variable domain is NAGVMQNPRHLVRRRGQEARLRCSPMKGHSHVYWYRQLPEEGLKFMVYLQKENIIDESGMPKERFSAEFPKEGPSILRIQQVVRGDSAAYFCASSPKLAGGNEQFFGPGTRLTVL.

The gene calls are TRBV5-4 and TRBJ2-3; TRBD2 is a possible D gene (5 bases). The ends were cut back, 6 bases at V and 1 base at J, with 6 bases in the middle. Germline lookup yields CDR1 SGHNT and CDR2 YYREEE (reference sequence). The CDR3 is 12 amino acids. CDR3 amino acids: CASKEGTDTQYF. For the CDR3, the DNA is TGTGCCAGCAAGGAGGGCACAGATACGCAGTATTTT.

CDR3 sequence reads: CASSLAWDGGELFF. The DNA for the CDR3 is TGCGCCAGCAGCTTGGCCTGGGATGGCGGGGAGCTGTTTTTT. The chain links TRBV5-1 to TRBJ2-2; no definite D call. The CDR3 totals 14 residues. V gave up 0 bases and J gave up 7 bases, with 10 bases separating them. CDR1 and CDR2 (germline): SGHRS, YFSETQ.

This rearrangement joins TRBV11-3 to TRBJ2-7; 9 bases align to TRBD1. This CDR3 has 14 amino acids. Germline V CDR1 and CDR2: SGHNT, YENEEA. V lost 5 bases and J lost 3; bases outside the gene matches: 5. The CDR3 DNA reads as TGTGCCAGCAGCACACAGGGGGCAGTCTACGAGCAGTACTTC. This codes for CASSTQGAVYEQYF.

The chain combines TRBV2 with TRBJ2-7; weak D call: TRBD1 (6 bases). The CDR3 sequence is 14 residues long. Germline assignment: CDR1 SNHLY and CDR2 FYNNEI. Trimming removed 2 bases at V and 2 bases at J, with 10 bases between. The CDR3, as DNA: TGTGCCAGCAGTGAAAGGGGGTCGACCTACGAGCAGTACTTC. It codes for CASSERGSTYEQYF.

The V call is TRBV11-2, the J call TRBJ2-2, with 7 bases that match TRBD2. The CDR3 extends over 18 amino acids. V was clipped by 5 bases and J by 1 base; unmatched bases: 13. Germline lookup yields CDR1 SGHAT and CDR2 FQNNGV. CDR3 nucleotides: TGTGCCAGCAGCCCTCGAAAGGGTCTAGCGGTGAACACCGGGGAGCTGTTTTTT. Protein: CASSPRKGLAVNTGELFF. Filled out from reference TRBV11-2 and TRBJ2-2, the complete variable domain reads EAGVAQSPRYKIIEKRQSVAFWCNPISGHATLYWYQQILGQGPKLLIQFQNNGVVDDSQLPKDRFSAERLKGVDSTLKIQPAKLEDSAVYLCASSPRKGLAVNTGELFFGEGSRLTVL.

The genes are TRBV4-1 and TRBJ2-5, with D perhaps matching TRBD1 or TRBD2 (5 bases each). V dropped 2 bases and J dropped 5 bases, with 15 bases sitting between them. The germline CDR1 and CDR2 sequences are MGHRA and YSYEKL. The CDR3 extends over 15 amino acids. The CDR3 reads CASSQTGPRSETQYF. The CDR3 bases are TGCGCCAGCAGCCAAACGGGACCGCGGTCGGAGACCCAGTACTTC.

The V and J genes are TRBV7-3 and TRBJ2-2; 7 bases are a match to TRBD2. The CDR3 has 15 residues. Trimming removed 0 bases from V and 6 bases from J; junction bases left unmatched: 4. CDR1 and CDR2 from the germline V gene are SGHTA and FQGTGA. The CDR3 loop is CASSLTGGSPGELFF. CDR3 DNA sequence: TGTGCCAGCAGCTTAACTGGCGGGAGTCCCGGGGAGCTGTTTTTT.

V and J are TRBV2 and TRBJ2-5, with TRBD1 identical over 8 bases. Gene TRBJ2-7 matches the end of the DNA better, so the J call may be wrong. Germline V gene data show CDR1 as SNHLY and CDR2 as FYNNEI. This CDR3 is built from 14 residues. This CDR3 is CASSGQGTVYEQYF. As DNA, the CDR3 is TGTGCCAGCAGTGGACAGGGGACCGTCTACGAGCAGTACTTC.

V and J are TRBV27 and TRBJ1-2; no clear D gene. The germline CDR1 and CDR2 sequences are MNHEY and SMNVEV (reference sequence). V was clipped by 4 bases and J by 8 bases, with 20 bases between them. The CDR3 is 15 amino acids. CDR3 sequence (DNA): TGTGCCAGCAGTTCTCACCCACTCCCCCCTTACGGCTACACCTTC. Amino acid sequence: CASSSHPLPPYGYTF.

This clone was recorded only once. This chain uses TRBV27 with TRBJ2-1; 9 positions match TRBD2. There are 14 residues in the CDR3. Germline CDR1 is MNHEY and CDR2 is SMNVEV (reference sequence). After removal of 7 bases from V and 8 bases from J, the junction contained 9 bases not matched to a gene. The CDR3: CASKGGGGADEQFF. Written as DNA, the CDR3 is TGTGCCAGCAAAGGTGGCGGGGGGGCAGATGAGCAGTTCTTC.

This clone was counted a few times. Written as DNA, the CDR3 is TGTGCCAGCAGTTACCAACAGGGGGGTCAGCCCCAGCATTTT. This encodes CASSYQQGGQPQHF. V is TRBV6-5 and J is TRBJ1-5, with 8 bases matching TRBD1. J gave up 6 bases and V 2 bases, and 3 bases lay outside the gene matches. CDR1 is MNHEY, CDR2 SVGAGI, per germline. CDR3 length: 14 amino acids.

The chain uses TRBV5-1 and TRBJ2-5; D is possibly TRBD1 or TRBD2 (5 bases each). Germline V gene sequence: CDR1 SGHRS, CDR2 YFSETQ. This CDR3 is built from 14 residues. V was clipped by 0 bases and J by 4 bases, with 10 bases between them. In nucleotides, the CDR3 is TGCGCCAGCAGCTTGGGGGGGTTTGGAGAGACCCAGTACTTC. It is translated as CASSLGGFGETQYF.